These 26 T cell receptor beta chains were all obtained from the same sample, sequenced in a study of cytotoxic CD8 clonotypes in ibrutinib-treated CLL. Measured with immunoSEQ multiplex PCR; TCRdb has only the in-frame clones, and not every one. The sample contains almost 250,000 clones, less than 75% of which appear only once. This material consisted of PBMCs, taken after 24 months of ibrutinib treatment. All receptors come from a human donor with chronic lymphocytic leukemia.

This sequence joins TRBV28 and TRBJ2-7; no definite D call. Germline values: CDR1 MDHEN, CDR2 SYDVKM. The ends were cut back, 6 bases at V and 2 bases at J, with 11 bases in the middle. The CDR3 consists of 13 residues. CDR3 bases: TGTGCCAGCAGATCGGGCCCTACCTACGAGCAGTACTTC. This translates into CASRSGPTYEQYF.

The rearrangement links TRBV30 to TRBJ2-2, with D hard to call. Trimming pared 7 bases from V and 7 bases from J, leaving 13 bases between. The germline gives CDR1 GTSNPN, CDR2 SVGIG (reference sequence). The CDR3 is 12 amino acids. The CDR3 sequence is CASSGVRGELFF. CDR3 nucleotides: TGTGCCTCCTCGGGTGTTCGCGGGGAGCTGTTTTTT.

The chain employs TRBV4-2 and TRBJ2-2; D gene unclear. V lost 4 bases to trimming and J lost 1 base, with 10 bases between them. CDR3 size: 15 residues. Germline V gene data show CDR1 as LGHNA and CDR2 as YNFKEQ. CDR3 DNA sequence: TGTGCCAGCAGCCCCACAGACGGGAACACCGGGGAGCTGTTTTTT. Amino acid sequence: CASSPTDGNTGELFF.

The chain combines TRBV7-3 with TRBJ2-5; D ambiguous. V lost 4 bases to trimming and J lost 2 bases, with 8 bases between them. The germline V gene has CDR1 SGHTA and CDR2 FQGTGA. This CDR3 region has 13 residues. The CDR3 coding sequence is TGTGCCAGCAGCTCTCGGATTCAAGAGACCCAGTACTTC. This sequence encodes CASSSRIQETQYF.

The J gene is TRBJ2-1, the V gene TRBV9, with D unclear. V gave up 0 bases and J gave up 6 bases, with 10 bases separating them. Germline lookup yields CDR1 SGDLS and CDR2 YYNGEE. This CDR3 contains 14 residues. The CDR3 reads CASSVEARSNEQFF. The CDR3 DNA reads TGTGCCAGCAGCGTAGAGGCTAGGAGCAATGAGCAGTTCTTC. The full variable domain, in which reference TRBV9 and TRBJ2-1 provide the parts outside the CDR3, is DSGVTQTPKHLITATGQRVTLRCSPRSGDLSVYWYQQSLDQGLQFLIQYYNGEERAKGNILERFSAQQFPDLHSELNLSSLELGDSALYFCASSVEARSNEQFFGPGTRLTVL.

The CDR3: CASSLLGSEQYF. DNA of the CDR3: TGCGCCAGCAGCTTACTAGGAAGCGAGCAGTACTTC. The chain uses TRBV5-1 and TRBJ2-7; weak D call: TRBD2 (5 bases). This CDR3 comprises 12 residues. Per the germline V gene, CDR1 is SGHRS and CDR2 is YFSETQ. The V end was cut by 2 bases, the J end by 6 bases, with 9 bases between. Looking up the rest from reference TRBV5-1 and TRBJ2-7 gives the full variable domain: KAGVTQTPRYLIKTRGQQVTLSCSPISGHRSVSWYQQTPGQGLQFLFEYFSETQRNKGNFPGRFSGRQFSNSRSEMNVSTLELGDSALYLCASSLLGSEQYFGPGTRLTVT.

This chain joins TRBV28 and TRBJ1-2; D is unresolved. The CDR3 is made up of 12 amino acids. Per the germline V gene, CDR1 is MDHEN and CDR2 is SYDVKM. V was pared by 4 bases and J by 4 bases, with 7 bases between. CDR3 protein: CASSSTRYGYTF. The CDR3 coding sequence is TGTGCCAGCAGTTCCACCCGCTATGGCTACACCTTC.

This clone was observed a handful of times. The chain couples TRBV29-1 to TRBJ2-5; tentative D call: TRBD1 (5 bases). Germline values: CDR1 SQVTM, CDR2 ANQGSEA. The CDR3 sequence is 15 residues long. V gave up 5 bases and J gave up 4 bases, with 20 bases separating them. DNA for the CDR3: TGCAGCGTTCAAAGGGAACCCTGGGGCCCAGAGACCCAGTACTTC. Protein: CSVQREPWGPETQYF.

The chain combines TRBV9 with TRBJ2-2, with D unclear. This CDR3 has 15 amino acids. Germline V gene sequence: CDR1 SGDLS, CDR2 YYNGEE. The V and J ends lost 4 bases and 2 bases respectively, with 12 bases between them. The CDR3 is CASSPHRLNTGELFF. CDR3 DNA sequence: TGTGCCAGCAGCCCCCATCGGCTTAACACCGGGGAGCTGTTTTTT. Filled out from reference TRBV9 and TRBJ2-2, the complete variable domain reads DSGVTQTPKHLITATGQRVTLRCSPRSGDLSVYWYQQSLDQGLQFLIQYYNGEERAKGNILERFSAQQFPDLHSELNLSSLELGDSALYFCASSPHRLNTGELFFGEGSRLTVL.

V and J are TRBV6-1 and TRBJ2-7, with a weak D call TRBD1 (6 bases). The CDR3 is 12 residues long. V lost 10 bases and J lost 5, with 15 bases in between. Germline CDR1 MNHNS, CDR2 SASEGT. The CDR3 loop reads CATRTDANEQYF. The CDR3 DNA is TGTGCCACCCGGACAGACGCGAACGAGCAGTACTTC.

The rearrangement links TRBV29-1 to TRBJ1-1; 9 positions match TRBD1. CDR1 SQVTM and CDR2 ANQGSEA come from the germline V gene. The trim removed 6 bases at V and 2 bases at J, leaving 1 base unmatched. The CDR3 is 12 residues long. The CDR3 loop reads CSVDRGNTEAFF. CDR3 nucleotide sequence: TGCAGCGTGGACAGGGGCAACACTGAAGCTTTCTTT.

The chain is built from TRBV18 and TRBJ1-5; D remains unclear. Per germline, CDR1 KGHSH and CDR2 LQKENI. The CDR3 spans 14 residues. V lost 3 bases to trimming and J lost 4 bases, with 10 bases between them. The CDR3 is CASSPTPRNQPQHF. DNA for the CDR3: TGTGCCAGCTCACCGACCCCTAGAAATCAGCCCCAGCATTTT.

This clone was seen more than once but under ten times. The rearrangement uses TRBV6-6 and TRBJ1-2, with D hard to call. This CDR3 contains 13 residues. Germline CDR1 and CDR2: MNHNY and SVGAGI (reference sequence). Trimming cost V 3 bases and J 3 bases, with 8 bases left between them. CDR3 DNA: TGTGCCAGCAGTTATTCAGCGGACTATGGCTACACCTTC. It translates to CASSYSADYGYTF.

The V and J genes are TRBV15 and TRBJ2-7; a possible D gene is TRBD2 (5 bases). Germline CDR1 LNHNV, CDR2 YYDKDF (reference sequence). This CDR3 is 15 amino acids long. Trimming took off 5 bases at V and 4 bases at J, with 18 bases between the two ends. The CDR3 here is CATSGETSPGYEQYF. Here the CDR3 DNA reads TGTGCCACCAGCGGGGAGACTTCTCCTGGTTACGAGCAGTACTTC.

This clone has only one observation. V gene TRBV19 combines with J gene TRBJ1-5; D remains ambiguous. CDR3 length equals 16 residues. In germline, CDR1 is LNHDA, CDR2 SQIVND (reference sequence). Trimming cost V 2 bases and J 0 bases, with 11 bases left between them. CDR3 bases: TGTGCCAGTAGTATAAACGGAAGGCTTAGCAATCAGCCCCAGCATTTT. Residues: CASSINGRLSNQPQHF.

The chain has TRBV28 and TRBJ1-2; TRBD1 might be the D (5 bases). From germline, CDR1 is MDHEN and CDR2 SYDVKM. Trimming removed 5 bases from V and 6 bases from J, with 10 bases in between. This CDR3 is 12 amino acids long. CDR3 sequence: CASSLDSHGYTF. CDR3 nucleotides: TGTGCCAGCAGTCTCGACAGCCATGGCTACACCTTC.

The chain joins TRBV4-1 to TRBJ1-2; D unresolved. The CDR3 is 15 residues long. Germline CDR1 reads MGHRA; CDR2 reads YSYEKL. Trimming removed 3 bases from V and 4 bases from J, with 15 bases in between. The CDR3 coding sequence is TGCGCCAGCAGCCACGGCTCGGCCAGCGGCTATGGCTACACCTTC. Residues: CASSHGSASGYGYTF.

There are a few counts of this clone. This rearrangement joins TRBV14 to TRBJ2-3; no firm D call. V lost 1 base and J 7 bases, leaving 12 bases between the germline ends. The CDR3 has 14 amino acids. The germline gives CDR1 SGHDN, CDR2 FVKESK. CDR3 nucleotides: TGTGCCAGCAGCCAAGGGGTCCGGATGAATACGCAGTATTTT. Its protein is CASSQGVRMNTQYF. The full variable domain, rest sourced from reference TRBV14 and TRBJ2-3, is EAGVTQFPSHSVIEKGQTVTLRCDPISGHDNLYWYRRVMGKEIKFLLHFVKESKQDESGMPNNRFLAERTGGTYSTLKVQPAELEDSGVYFCASSQGVRMNTQYFGPGTRLTVL.

CDR3 protein: CASSQSGTGAYEQYF. CDR3 in DNA: TGCGCCAGCAGCCAGTCCGGGACAGGGGCCTACGAGCAGTACTTC. This chain connects TRBV4-3 to TRBJ2-7, with 10 nucleotides matching TRBD1. The CDR3 covers 15 residues. The ends lost 3 bases at V and 2 bases at J; junction bases unmatched: 4. CDR1 and CDR2 from the germline V gene are LGHNA and YSLEER.

The chain's CDR3 is CSAHSGISTDTQYF. In DNA, the CDR3 is TGCAGCGCCCATAGCGGGATTAGCACAGATACGCAGTATTTT. V and J are TRBV29-1 and TRBJ2-3, with 8 bases that match TRBD2. Germline assignment: CDR1 SQVTM and CDR2 ANQGSEA. CDR3 size: 14 residues. V shed 7 bases and J 0 bases; nucleotides not matched to a gene: 6.

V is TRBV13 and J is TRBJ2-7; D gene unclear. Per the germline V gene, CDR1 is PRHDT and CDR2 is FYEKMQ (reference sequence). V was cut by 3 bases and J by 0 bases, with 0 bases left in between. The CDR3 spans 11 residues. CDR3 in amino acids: CASSFSYEQYF. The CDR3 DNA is TGTGCCAGCAGCTTCTCCTACGAGCAGTACTTC.

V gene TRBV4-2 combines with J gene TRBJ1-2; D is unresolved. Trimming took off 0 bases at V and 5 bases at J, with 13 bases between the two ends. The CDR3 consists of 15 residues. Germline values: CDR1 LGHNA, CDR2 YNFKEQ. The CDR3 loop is CASSQEDERAYGYTF. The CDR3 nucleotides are TGTGCCAGCAGCCAAGAAGACGAGCGGGCTTATGGCTACACCTTC.

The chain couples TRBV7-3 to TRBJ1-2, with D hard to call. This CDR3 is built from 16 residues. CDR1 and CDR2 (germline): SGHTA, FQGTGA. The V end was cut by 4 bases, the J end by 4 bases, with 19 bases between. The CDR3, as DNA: TGTGCCAGCAGCTCCGATCGAATGGGCGGACTCTATGGCTACACCTTC. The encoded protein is CASSSDRMGGLYGYTF.

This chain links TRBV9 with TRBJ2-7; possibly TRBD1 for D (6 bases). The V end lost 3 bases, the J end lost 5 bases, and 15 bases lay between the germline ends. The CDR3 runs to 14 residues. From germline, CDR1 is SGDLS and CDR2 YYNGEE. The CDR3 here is CASSGSTGRNEQYF. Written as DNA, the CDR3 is TGTGCCAGCAGCGGAAGTACAGGGAGAAACGAGCAGTACTTC. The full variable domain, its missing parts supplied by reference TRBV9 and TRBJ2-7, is DSGVTQTPKHLITATGQRVTLRCSPRSGDLSVYWYQQSLDQGLQFLIQYYNGEERAKGNILERFSAQQFPDLHSELNLSSLELGDSALYFCASSGSTGRNEQYFGPGTRLTVT.

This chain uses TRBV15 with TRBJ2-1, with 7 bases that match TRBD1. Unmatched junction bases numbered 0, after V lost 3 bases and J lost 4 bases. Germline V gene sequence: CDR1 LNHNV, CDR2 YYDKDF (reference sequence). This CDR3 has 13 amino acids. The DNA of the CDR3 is TGTGCCACCAGCAGGGGACAGTACAATGAGCAGTTCTTC. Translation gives CATSRGQYNEQFF.

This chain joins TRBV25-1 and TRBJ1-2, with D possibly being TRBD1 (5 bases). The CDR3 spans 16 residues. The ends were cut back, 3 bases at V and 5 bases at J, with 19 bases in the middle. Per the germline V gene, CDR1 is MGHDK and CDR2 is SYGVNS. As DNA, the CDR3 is TGTGCCAGCAGTGACTCTAGGACACGCGAGGGGTATGGCTACACCTTC. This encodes CASSDSRTREGYGYTF.